This TCR beta chain was captured in a study of T cell repertoires in cytomegalovirus infection. MiXCR, applied by TCRdb to the reads, yields one record per CDR3 protein. This table holds nearly 650,000 distinct CDR3 sequences, 24% found once. Germline V gene sequence: CDR1 SNHLY, CDR2 FYNNEI. The CDR3 runs to 16 residues. V was shortened by 11 bases and J by 3 bases, with 22 bases between the two germline ends. The rearrangement links TRBV2 to TRBJ2-2; the D gene is possibly TRBD1 (6 bases). The sequencing input was CD8+ T cells from PBMCs. This TCR was sampled from a human donor in good health (CMV status not recorded). Some clones in this sample may be carry-over from other donors' samples. The CDR3 region has the DNA TGTGCCGCGGGTCTTTTGGCAGGGGCCTACACCGGGGAGCTGTTTTTT. Residues: CAAGLLAGAYTGELFF.